The T cell receptor (beta chain) described here comes from a study of shared clonotypes between healthy human individuals. Sequencing was at deep level. Profiling relied on immunoSEQ multiplex PCR, and the TCRdb table lists in-frame clones only, not all of them. Found here are 2 million to 2.5 million clones, approximately 96% of them singletons; the top ten hold around 0.13%. The CDR3 is 15 amino acids. V lost 7 bases, J lost 2 bases, and 9 bases stayed unmatched. Per germline, CDR1 SGHKS and CDR2 YYEKEE (reference sequence). The rearrangement uses TRBV5-5 and TRBJ1-2; 9 bases line up with TRBD1. This receptor was taken from a man between 18 and 35 years old in good health. Source material: naive CD4+ T cells sorted from blood. Subset here: CD45RA+ positively selected. The CDR3 region has the DNA TGTGCCAGCGTCGGTTGGGACAGGGCAAACTATGGCTACACCTTC. This encodes CASVGWDRANYGYTF.